Listed below are T cell receptor beta chains from one sample, sequenced in a study of T cells after yellow fever vaccination. TCRdb fed the 5' RACE reads into MiXCR, producing one record per CDR3 protein. The sample gives tens of thousands of distinct CDR3 sequences, under 9.5% of which show up once; around 29% is in the top ten. The sample here was CD8+ T cells sorted from PBMCs, taken 9 to 11 days after the first yellow fever vaccination. These TCRs come from a man younger than 30 who received the YFV17D yellow fever vaccine. Each CDR3 is given with its conserved first and last residue.

V gene: TRBV5-6; CDR3 protein: CASSRNRNSGANVLTF
V gene: TRBV4-2; CDR3 protein: CASSQDFQGLGGYTF
V gene: TRBV4-1; CDR3 protein: CASSRMEYLNTGELFF
V gene: TRBV7-9; CDR3 protein: CASSTSRGYNTEAFF
V gene: TRBV13; CDR3 protein: CASSLVQWDTQYF
V gene: TRBV18; CDR3 protein: CASSRDGGTGAYNEQFF
V gene: TRBV4-3; CDR3 protein: CASSQDGVGGFDEQFF
V gene: TRBV11-2; CDR3 protein: CASSLSVGLIYNEQFF
V gene: TRBV7-3; CDR3 protein: CASSLLAGLHTGELFF
V gene: TRBV18; CDR3 protein: CASSPSGGVVEQFF
V gene: TRBV20-1; CDR3 protein: CSASVSAGGPGEQFF
V gene: TRBV4-3; CDR3 protein: CASSQDYSVETQYF
V gene: TRBV20-1; CDR3 protein: CSARSGGEDHEQYF
V gene: TRBV4-1; CDR3 protein: CASSQDRTMNTEAFF
V gene: TRBV10-3; CDR3 protein: CAIRWEGKETQYF
V gene: TRBV6-5; CDR3 protein: CASSYSSVNTEAFF
V gene: TRBV12-3/TRBV12-4; CDR3 protein: CASSLGGQGGSEAFF
V gene: TRBV3-1; CDR3 protein: CASSQSGSLQETQYF
V gene: TRBV15; CDR3 protein: CATSREMVSNSGNTIYF
V gene: TRBV7-6; CDR3 protein: CASSLAGQPQHF
V gene: TRBV12-5; CDR3 protein: CASGPPGGGFIYEQYF
V gene: TRBV6-5; CDR3 protein: CASSFRNNQPQHF
V gene: TRBV15; CDR3 protein: CATSRDSWRGGRLDNEQFF
V gene: TRBV6-1; CDR3 protein: CASNDRVDTEAFF
V gene: TRBV18; CDR3 protein: CASSPPASGYQETQYF
V gene: TRBV4-1; CDR3 protein: CASSLAGGEQFF
V gene: TRBV5-1; CDR3 protein: CASRRGLAGGETQYF
V gene: TRBV5-5; CDR3 protein: CASSLDDPTGGFYEQYF
V gene: TRBV12-3/TRBV12-4; CDR3 protein: CASSTGAGALTEAFF
V gene: TRBV19; CDR3 protein: CASRRTGEVTEAFF
V gene: TRBV6-2/TRBV6-3; CDR3 protein: CASSWVRVVQPQHF
V gene: TRBV4-1; CDR3 protein: CASSGTGISNQPQHF